These 27 T cell receptor beta chains originate from one sample sequenced in a study of cytomegalovirus exposure and HLA in healthy donors. PCR involved 60 Vbeta and 13 Jbeta primers. Libraries were prepared by immunoSEQ multiplex PCR; TCRdb keeps only in-frame clonotypes and omits some of them. The ten top clones account for 0.9% to 1.4%, within a sample of just over 200,000 clones. The sample was PBMCs. The source is a girl aged 2 to 9 in good health and CMV-seropositive.

The chain has TRBV15 and TRBJ2-2, with 9 bases identical to TRBD1. The CDR3 is made up of 16 amino acids. CDR1 is LNHNV and CDR2 is YYDKDF in the germline V gene (reference sequence). With 1 base clipped from V and 6 bases from J, the junction kept 6 bases outside the gene matches. The CDR3 sequence is CATSRAEGQGPGELFF. CDR3 sequence (DNA): TGTGCCACCAGCAGAGCAGAGGGACAGGGACCCGGGGAGCTGTTTTTT.

V usage is TRBV5-1 and J usage is TRBJ2-1; 9 positions match TRBD2. The CDR3 runs 14 residues. Germline CDR1 reads SGHRS; CDR2 reads YFSETQ. V was clipped by 3 bases and J by 6 bases; unmatched bases: 4. CDR3 nucleotides: TGCGCCAGCAGCTATAGCGGGAGATCCAATGAGCAGTTCTTC. Translation gives CASSYSGRSNEQFF.

The rearrangement links TRBV29-1 to TRBJ2-7; possible D gene TRBD2, 6 bases. The CDR3 has 13 amino acids. Trimming left V 4 bases short and J 1 base short, with 11 bases between. Germline CDR1 reads SQVTM; CDR2 reads ANQGSEA. The DNA for the CDR3 is TGCAGCGTTGGTACGGGAGCTTCCTACGAGCAGTACTTC. This codes for CSVGTGASYEQYF.

This chain links TRBV13 with TRBJ2-1; TRBD2 agrees at 14 bases. The CDR3 is 20 amino acids. J lost 0 bases, V lost 5 bases, and 12 bases had no gene match. CDR1 and CDR2 (germline): PRHDT, FYEKMQ (reference sequence). CDR3 protein: CASSPRLAGGPPSSYNEQFF. The CDR3 bases are TGTGCCAGCAGCCCCCGACTAGCGGGAGGGCCCCCGAGCTCCTACAATGAGCAGTTCTTC.

Worth noting for this clone: The missing conserved phenylalanine or tryptophan at the end of this CDR3 makes a read error likely. The V gene is TRBV30, the J gene TRBJ1-2, with D hard to call. Trimming took 0 bases from V and 8 from J, leaving 16 bases between them. The germline V gene encodes CDR1 GTSNPN and CDR2 SVGIG (reference sequence). The CDR3 is made up of 14 amino acids. CDR3 region: CAWSVNSDTWGYTL. The CDR3 bases are TGTGCCTGGAGTGTTAACTCCGATACGTGGGGCTACACCCTC.

V usage is TRBV6-1 and J usage is TRBJ1-2; TRBD1 is a possible D gene (6 bases). CDR1 MNHNS and CDR2 SASEGT come from the germline V gene. Trimming removed 6 bases from V and 7 bases from J, with 15 bases in between. The CDR3 has 13 amino acids. CDR3 in DNA: TGTGCCAGCAGAGGGGGGGGATTGCCTGGCTACACCTTC. Amino acids: CASRGGGLPGYTF.

The chain recombines TRBV27 with TRBJ2-2; no clear D. Per the germline V gene, CDR1 is MNHEY and CDR2 is SMNVEV (reference sequence). Trimming removed 6 bases at V and 7 bases at J, with 12 bases between. The CDR3 has 13 amino acids. CDR3 sequence reads: CASSRGAGGELFF. In DNA, the CDR3 is TGTGCCAGCAGCCGAGGTGCTGGCGGGGAGCTGTTTTTT.

The rearrangement joins TRBV25-1 to TRBJ2-1; D is undetermined. The germline V gene encodes CDR1 MGHDK and CDR2 SYGVNS. Deletions cut 6 bases from V and 9 bases from J, with 21 bases between. CDR3 length: 15 amino acids. The CDR3 loop is CASSPGWRQSGEQFF. The CDR3 bases are TGTGCCAGCAGCCCCGGCTGGCGGCAATCCGGTGAGCAGTTCTTC.

The genes are TRBV29-1 and TRBJ2-5; D is unresolved. Trimming left V 4 bases short and J 5 bases short, with 17 bases between. CDR1 is SQVTM and CDR2 is ANQGSEA in the germline V gene. CDR3 size: 14 residues. The CDR3 reads CSVVPRILEETQYF. Written as DNA, the CDR3 is TGCAGCGTTGTCCCCCGTATTCTTGAGGAGACCCAGTACTTC. The full variable domain, its missing parts supplied by reference TRBV29-1 and TRBJ2-5, is SAVISQKPSRDICQRGTSLTIQCQVDSQVTMMFWYRQQPGQSLTLIATANQGSEATYESGFVIDKFPISRPNLTFSTLTVSNMSPEDSSIYLCSVVPRILEETQYFGPGTRLLVL.

The rearrangement links TRBV29-1 to TRBJ2-1; tentatively, D is TRBD1 (6 bases). Trimming stripped 1 base from V and 12 bases from J, with 10 bases between. The CDR3 contains 11 residues. CDR1 and CDR2 (germline): SQVTM, ANQGSEA. The CDR3 here is CSVEVDRRQFF. CDR3 DNA sequence: TGCAGCGTTGAAGTAGACAGGAGGCAGTTCTTC.

The chain is built from TRBV6-5 and TRBJ2-1; 7 bases line up with TRBD1. Germline V gene data show CDR1 as MNHEY and CDR2 as SVGAGI. This CDR3 is built from 14 residues. The trim removed 5 bases at V and 1 base at J, leaving 2 bases unmatched. The CDR3 coding sequence is TGTGCCAGCAGTAGACAGGGATCCTACAATGAGCAGTTCTTC. Translating gives CASSRQGSYNEQFF.

This sequence joins TRBV10-3 and TRBJ2-1; 9 positions match TRBD1. V lost 10 bases and J lost 12; bases outside the gene matches: 7. This CDR3 comprises 11 residues. Germline CDR1 is ENHRY and CDR2 is SYGVKD. The CDR3: CATHDRGWQFF. CDR3 bases: TGTGCCACCCATGACAGGGGGTGGCAGTTCTTC.

This chain connects TRBV6-1 to TRBJ1-1; 8 bases match TRBD1. V was pared by 2 bases and J by 5 bases, with 4 bases of the junction left unmatched. The CDR3 length is 14 residues. Germline CDR1 MNHNS, CDR2 SASEGT. The CDR3 sequence is CASSESRGQTEAFF. The CDR3 DNA sequence: TGTGCCAGCAGTGAATCCAGGGGGCAGACTGAAGCTTTCTTT.

This rearrangement joins TRBV28 to TRBJ1-2; no clear D gene. This CDR3 contains 14 residues. Germline values: CDR1 MDHEN, CDR2 SYDVKM. V was cut by 8 bases and J by 8 bases, with 21 bases left in between. The CDR3 DNA is TGTGCCAGCGTCGAAGGCTACTACGAGAGAGGCTACACCTTC. Protein sequence: CASVEGYYERGYTF.

This chain uses TRBV5-1 with TRBJ2-1; 7 nucleotides match TRBD1. This CDR3 is built from 20 residues. V was clipped by 3 bases and J by 8 bases; unmatched bases: 26. CDR1 is SGHRS and CDR2 is YFSETQ in the germline V gene. The CDR3 is CASSSLLVPGQNSRGDEQFF. The CDR3 bases are TGCGCCAGCAGCTCACTACTCGTCCCGGGACAGAATTCCCGTGGAGATGAGCAGTTCTTC. Complete variable domain (other parts from reference TRBV5-1 and TRBJ2-1): KAGVTQTPRYLIKTRGQQVTLSCSPISGHRSVSWYQQTPGQGLQFLFEYFSETQRNKGNFPGRFSGRQFSNSRSEMNVSTLELGDSALYLCASSSLLVPGQNSRGDEQFFGPGTRLTVL.

This chain uses TRBV27 with TRBJ2-2; D remains ambiguous. Germline V gene sequence: CDR1 MNHEY, CDR2 SMNVEV (reference sequence). The V and J ends lost 2 bases and 4 bases respectively, with 11 bases between them. This CDR3 has 15 residues. CDR3 sequence (DNA): TGTGCCAGCAGTTTAGCACCAGTTGCCACCGGGGAGCTGTTTTTT. Protein product: CASSLAPVATGELFF.

The CDR3 nucleotides read TGTGCCAGCAGTGATTTTTCTGGCGGGACGGAATACGAGCAGTACTTC. Translated, it gives CASSDFSGGTEYEQYF. The V gene is TRBV2, the J gene TRBJ2-7; a possible D gene is TRBD2 (6 bases). V lost 3 bases and J lost 4, with 19 bases in between. This CDR3 comprises 16 residues. The V gene's germline CDR1 is SNHLY and CDR2 FYNNEI.

V gene TRBV2 combines with J gene TRBJ2-5; 9 bases align to TRBD1. The tail of the sequence fits TRBJ2-7 better, so the J call may be wrong. Per germline, CDR1 SNHLY and CDR2 FYNNEI. The CDR3 has 13 residues. This CDR3 reads CATQRQGVGEQYF. The CDR3 DNA reads as TGTGCCACGCAACGACAGGGGGTCGGCGAGCAGTACTTC.

The V gene is TRBV7-6, the J gene TRBJ2-3; D is perhaps TRBD2 (5 bases). Trimming pared 8 bases from V and 6 bases from J, leaving 15 bases between. The germline CDR1 and CDR2 sequences are SGHVS and FNYEAQ. The CDR3 totals 13 residues. DNA for the CDR3: TGTGCCAGCTCGAGGGCCGTCAGGGATACGCAGTATTTT. Its translation is CASSRAVRDTQYF.

J is TRBJ2-1 and V is TRBV9; possibly TRBD2 for D (5 bases). There are 14 residues in the CDR3. Trimming took off 0 bases at V and 9 bases at J, with 13 bases between the two ends. In germline, CDR1 is SGDLS, CDR2 YYNGEE. In nucleotides, the CDR3 is TGTGCCAGCAGCGTAGTTGAGGGCCGGGGTGAGCAGTTCTTC. It yields the protein CASSVVEGRGEQFF.

The chain is built from TRBV5-5 and TRBJ2-7, with 14 bases aligning to TRBD2. J gave up 6 bases and V 3 bases, and 5 bases lay outside the gene matches. In germline, CDR1 is SGHKS, CDR2 YYEKEE (reference sequence). There are 15 residues in the CDR3. The CDR3, as DNA: TGTGCCAGCAGCTCAAGGGGACTAGCGGGAGTCGAGCAGTACTTC. Translating it yields CASSSRGLAGVEQYF.

The J gene is TRBJ2-2, the V gene TRBV6-1; tentatively, D is TRBD1 (6 bases). This CDR3 region has 14 residues. From germline, CDR1 is MNHNS and CDR2 SASEGT. V was trimmed by 5 bases and J by 1 base, leaving 8 bases between them. DNA of the CDR3: TGTGCCAGCAGTCCGACAGGGAACACCGGGGAGCTGTTTTTT. Its protein product is CASSPTGNTGELFF.

The chain links TRBV4-1 to TRBJ2-4, with 10 bases matching TRBD1. The ends lost 4 bases at V and 1 base at J; junction bases unmatched: 1. There are 15 residues in the CDR3. Per germline, CDR1 MGHRA and CDR2 YSYEKL. The CDR3 nucleotides read TGCGCCAGCAGCCCGGGACAGGGGGCCAAAAACATTCAGTACTTC. It encodes CASSPGQGAKNIQYF.

The chain uses TRBV6-1 and TRBJ2-7; no clear D gene. The CDR3 has 13 amino acids. Trimming pared 2 bases from V and 4 bases from J, leaving 9 bases between. Germline values: CDR1 MNHNS, CDR2 SASEGT. The CDR3, as DNA: TGTGCCAGCAGTGAAACCCTGACATACGAGCAGTACTTC. Translated: CASSETLTYEQYF.

The chain employs TRBV13 and TRBJ2-2; possibly TRBD2 for D (5 bases). V gave up 5 bases and J gave up 0 bases, with 10 bases separating them. The CDR3 is 15 residues long. From germline, CDR1 is PRHDT and CDR2 FYEKMQ (reference sequence). CDR3: CASSRTPPNTGELFF. The CDR3, as DNA: TGTGCCAGCAGCAGGACTCCCCCGAACACCGGGGAGCTGTTTTTT.

The rearrangement links TRBV11-2 to TRBJ2-4; weak D call: TRBD1 (6 bases). The V end lost 0 bases, the J end lost 0 bases, and 12 bases lay between the germline ends. This CDR3 is built from 17 residues. Germline CDR1 is SGHAT and CDR2 is FQNNGV. CDR3 sequence reads: CASSLEWGLEAKNIQYF. The CDR3 DNA reads TGTGCCAGCAGCTTAGAATGGGGGCTTGAAGCCAAAAACATTCAGTACTTC.

The V call is TRBV28, the J call TRBJ2-1, with TRBD2 matching 10 bases. This CDR3 spans 17 amino acids. Germline V gene lookup returns CDR1 MDHEN and CDR2 SYDVKM. V shed 2 bases and J 8 bases; nucleotides not matched to a gene: 12. In nucleotides, the CDR3 is TGTGCCAGCAGTTTAAGTGCGTGGGCTAGCGGGAGCGATGAGCAGTTCTTC. This sequence encodes CASSLSAWASGSDEQFF.